Listed below are T cell receptor beta chains from one sample, sequenced in a study of blood T cell repertoires in COVID-19. TCRdb keeps only in-frame clones here, not all; method: immunoSEQ multiplex PCR. The top ten clones hold 9.5% to 15% of a sample with around 230,000 clones, roughly 80% of them seen once. Input material: peripheral blood. All receptors derive from a woman in her sixties or seventies with active or convalescent COVID-19. CDR3s include the opening cysteine and the closing phenylalanine or tryptophan. D genes are given only for firm matches. Clone size appears in some rows only: once, few, many, or a class for an expanded clone.

NA	NA	14	TRBV3-1/TRBV3-2	TRBJ2-1	TGTGCCAGCAGCCAAGAGGGGAGCGACAATGAGCAGTTCTTC	CASSQEGSDNEQFF
NA	NA	12	TRBV2	TRBJ2-2	TGTGCCAGCAGTGGGGCAGCCGGGGAGCTGTTTTTT	CASSGAAGELFF
TRBD2	many	15	TRBV4-1	TRBJ2-7	TGCGCCAGCAGCCAAGTGGGGACTAGCGGATGGGAGCAGTACTTC	CASSQVGTSGWEQYF
TRBD1	NA	14	TRBV5-1	TRBJ1-1	TGCGCCAGCAGCTGGCGGACAGGGGCTGCCGAAGCTTTCTTT	CASSWRTGAAEAFF
NA	NA	14	TRBV5-5	TRBJ1-2	TGTGCCAGCAGCTACCGTACAGCTAACTATGGCTACACCTTC	CASSYRTANYGYTF
TRBD1	NA	16	TRBV6-5	TRBJ1-2	TGTGCCAGCAGTTACTCGAGGCAGGGGGAGCACTATGGCTACACCTTC	CASSYSRQGEHYGYTF
NA	few	16	TRBV18	TRBJ2-6	TGTGCCAGCTCACCACCAGTCAGCTCTGGGGCCAACGTCCTGACTTTC	CASSPPVSSGANVLTF
TRBD1	NA	16	TRBV6-1	TRBJ2-2	TGTGCCAGCAGTGAAATTCAGGGGGTGGACACCGGGGAGCTGTTTTTT	CASSEIQGVDTGELFF
NA	NA	14	TRBV2	TRBJ2-7	TGTGCCAGCAGTGAAGCGACCGGGTCCTACGAGCAGTACTTC	CASSEATGSYEQYF
NA	NA	14	TRBV7-9	TRBJ1-6	TGTGCCAGCAGTTCAACAGGTGCTAATTCACCCCTCCACTTT	CASSSTGANSPLHF
TRBD1	NA	13	TRBV5-4	TRBJ2-4	TGTGCCACCAGGACAGGGGCCAAAAACATTCAGTACTTC	CATRTGAKNIQYF
NA	few	13	TRBV6-2/TRBV6-3	TRBJ1-1	TGTGCCAGCAGTTACGATCGAGGTGCTGAAGCTTTCTTT	CASSYDRGAEAFF
TRBD2	NA	15	TRBV5-8	TRBJ2-1	TGTGCCAGCAGGCCCGCGGGGGGGCCTTACAATGAGCAGTTCTTC	CASRPAGGPYNEQFF
NA	NA	15	TRBV18	TRBJ2-2	TGTGCCAGCTCACCAGAGGGCCTGAACACCGGGGAGCTGTTTTTT	CASSPEGLNTGELFF
TRBD2	NA	14	TRBV7-8	TRBJ2-2	TGTGCCAGCAGTCGACCGGGGGGGCCCGGGGAGCTGTTTTTT	CASSRPGGPGELFF
TRBD2	NA	19	TRBV11-2	TRBJ2-1	TGTGCCAGCAGCCGTTTTGCCGGGACTAGCGGGGGGCTATACAATGAGCAGTTCTTC	CASSRFAGTSGGLYNEQFF